The 8 T cell receptor beta chains presented below share a single source sample, sequenced in a study of T cells in Graves' hyperthyroidism and ophthalmopathy. RNA transcripts served as the template for amplifying TCR beta CDR3 regions. The HTBI primer set drove a first-round RT-PCR of the TCR CDR3. TCRdb re-called the multiplex PCR reads with MiXCR, one entry per CDR3 protein. The sample yields more than 450,000 distinct CDR3 sequences, around 15% seen once. The sequenced material came from blood. These TCRs come from a woman between 40 and 50 years old with Graves' hyperthyroidism.

Only a few counts were recorded for this clonotype. The genes are TRBV19 and TRBJ2-6; possible D gene TRBD2, 6 bases. Trimming left V 8 bases short and J 0 bases short, with 20 bases between. This CDR3 is 18 amino acids long. Germline V lookup: CDR1 LNHDA, CDR2 SQIVND (reference sequence). The CDR3 protein is CASYGTRGLSSGANVLTF. As DNA, the CDR3 is TGTGCCAGTTACGGAACCCGTGGACTAAGCTCTGGGGCCAACGTCCTGACTTTC.

V is TRBV19 and J is TRBJ1-5; D gene ambiguous. This CDR3 is 14 amino acids long. Trimming cost V 3 bases and J 4 bases, with 10 bases left between them. Germline V gene data show CDR1 as LNHDA and CDR2 as SQIVND (reference sequence). CDR3 region: CASSIVQPNQPQHF. Written as DNA, the CDR3 is TGTGCCAGTAGTATTGTACAGCCGAATCAGCCCCAGCATTTT.

This clonotype was picked up a small number of times. The chain combines TRBV7-6 with TRBJ1-2; tentatively, D is TRBD1 (5 bases). V dropped 5 bases and J dropped 4 bases, with 11 bases sitting between them. The germline CDR1 and CDR2 sequences are SGHVS and FNYEAQ. This CDR3 is built from 13 residues. CDR3 loop: CASSPNQGYGYTF. CDR3 nucleotide sequence: TGTGCCAGCAGCCCAAACCAGGGCTATGGCTACACCTTC.

The chain employs TRBV20-1 and TRBJ2-1; TRBD2 matches at 10 bases. The germline CDR1 and CDR2 sequences are DFQATT and SNEGSKA (reference sequence). CDR3 length: 17 residues. With 5 bases clipped from V and 10 bases from J, the junction kept 20 bases outside the gene matches. In DNA, the CDR3 is TGCAGTGCTGGGGGGGGACAAGCGGGAGGGCCCCGCCGGGAGCAGTTCTTC. This sequence encodes CSAGGGQAGGPRREQFF.

In its sample, this clonotype was seen a few times. The chain links TRBV2 to TRBJ1-5; D might be TRBD1 (5 bases). The CDR3 sequence is 14 residues long. V was clipped by 4 bases and J by 2 bases, with 9 bases between them. Germline V CDR1 and CDR2: SNHLY, FYNNEI. The CDR3 loop is CASSAQGGNQPQHF. As DNA, the CDR3 is TGTGCCAGCAGTGCTCAGGGAGGCAATCAGCCCCAGCATTTT.

The V call is TRBV6-1, the J call TRBJ2-7; D could derive from TRBD1 or TRBD2 (5 bases each). Trimming left V 3 bases short and J 3 bases short, with 9 bases between. This CDR3 has 13 residues. CDR1 MNHNS and CDR2 SASEGT come from the germline V gene. The CDR3 DNA reads TGTGCCAGCAGTGAGTGGGGGAACTACGAGCAGTACTTC. It encodes CASSEWGNYEQYF.

This clonotype has a handful of counts. This chain uses TRBV11-2 with TRBJ2-1, with D perhaps matching TRBD1 or TRBD2 (5 bases each). This CDR3 has 16 residues. Germline values: CDR1 SGHAT, CDR2 FQNNGV. Trimming stripped 1 base from V and 7 bases from J, with 17 bases between. CDR3 protein: CASSLVEGSSLNEQFF. The CDR3, as DNA: TGTGCCAGCAGCTTAGTCGAGGGGAGCAGCCTAAATGAGCAGTTCTTC.

The chain joins TRBV5-4 to TRBJ2-1; 7 nucleotides line up with TRBD1. This CDR3 has 16 residues. Per germline, CDR1 SGHNT and CDR2 YYREEE (reference sequence). V gave up 0 bases and J gave up 0 bases; unmatched junction bases: 3. For the CDR3, the DNA is TGTGCCAGCAGCTTGGGGGGACAGAGCTCCTACAATGAGCAGTTCTTC. Its translation is CASSLGGQSSYNEQFF.